The rows below give T cell receptor beta chains drawn from one sample of a study of shared clonotypes between healthy human individuals. Using immunoSEQ multiplex PCR, the repertoire was profiled, and TCRdb retains in-frame clones only, with some absent. Of about 230,000 clones in the sample, over 50% were seen once. Sequencing was performed on memory CD4+ T cells sorted from blood. These receptors all stem from a man aged 30-40 years in good health. The CDR3 runs from the conserved cysteine through the conserved F or W. A D gene is named only where the DNA matches it firmly. A row's size may be missing; if present it is once, few, many or a size class.

clone_size j_call v_call d_call cdr3_length cdr3_aa cdr3_nt
NA TRBJ1-2 TRBV29-1 TRBD1 12 CSVGQGLYGYTF TGCAGCGTTGGACAGGGGCTATATGGCTACACCTTC
NA TRBJ2-2 TRBV2 NA 16 CASSEGSQINTGELFF TGTGCCAGCAGTGAAGGGTCACAGATTAACACCGGGGAGCTGTTTTTT
NA TRBJ2-3 TRBV5-1 NA 15 CASSSISASTDTQYF TGCGCCAGCAGCTCGATTAGCGCTAGCACAGATACGCAGTATTTT
once TRBJ2-2 TRBV19 TRBD1 13 CASSRTGPGELFF TGTGCCAGTAGTAGGACAGGACCCGGGGAGCTGTTTTTT
NA TRBJ1-1 TRBV18 NA 13 CASSPFSGVEAFF TGTGCCAGCTCACCTTTCTCTGGGGTTGAAGCTTTCTTT
NA TRBJ1-4 TRBV4-1 NA 13 CASSQEHNEKLFF TGCGCCAGCAGCCAAGAACATAATGAAAAACTGTTTTTT
few TRBJ2-7 TRBV10-3 TRBD2 14 CAVKRTSGSYEQYF TGTGCCGTCAAACGGACTAGCGGGAGCTACGAGCAGTACTTC
NA TRBJ2-4 TRBV2 NA 14 CASGPTELKNIQYF TGTGCCAGCGGGCCGACAGAGCTAAAAAACATTCAGTACTTC
NA TRBJ2-4 TRBV18 NA 14 CASSPWDGENIQYF TGTGCCAGCTCACCGTGGGACGGGGAAAACATTCAGTACTTC
NA TRBJ1-1 TRBV19 TRBD1 16 CASSGRTGGKNTEAFF TGTGCCAGTAGTGGGAGGACAGGAGGGAAGAACACTGAAGCTTTCTTT